These T cell receptor beta chains were read from a single sample in a study of blood T cells in healthy people across ages. From the 5' RACE reads, TCRdb called clonotypes with MiXCR, one entry per CDR3 protein. The data show about 640,000 distinct CDR3 sequences, about 54% seen once. The sample consisted of blood. The source is a man aged 60 to 75 in good health. CDR3s include the opening cysteine and the closing phenylalanine or tryptophan. Fields, in order: clone size, D gene, V gene, J gene, CDR3 DNA, CDR3 protein. The D gene is left open where the match is weak. Expanded clones are given a class, and other clones once, few, many or no size at all.

few,TRBD2,TRBV12-3/TRBV12-4,TRBJ2-1,TGTGCCAGCAGGTCTAGCGGGGGGGCGGTTGAGCAGTTCTTC,CASRSSGGAVEQFF
-,-,TRBV27,TRBJ2-4,TGTGCCAGCAGTTCCAGGACCGGGCAGTTTGCGACCAAAAACATTCAGTACTTC,CASSSRTGQFATKNIQYF
many,-,TRBV6-1,TRBJ2-5,TGTGCCAGCAGTGAAGGCGGGACTTGGGACGAGACCCAGTACTTC,CASSEGGTWDETQYF
-,TRBD2,TRBV5-1,TRBJ2-5,TGCGCCAGCAGCTACATGGGACTAGCGGGGGCCCAGCCCCAAGAGACCCAGTACTTC,CASSYMGLAGAQPQETQYF
-,-,TRBV24-1,TRBJ1-2,TGTGCCACCAGTGGCAGGGAAGGGGTTGATCTTGGCTACACCTTC,CATSGREGVDLGYTF
-,-,TRBV20-1,TRBJ1-1,TGCAGTGCTAGATGGGGGGGGAAGAACACTGAAGCTTTCTTT,CSARWGGKNTEAFF
few,-,TRBV7-9,TRBJ1-4,TGTGCCAGCAGCCAAATACTTGGCCCCAATGAAAAACTGTTTTTT,CASSQILGPNEKLFF
-,-,TRBV14,TRBJ2-2,TGTGCCAGCAGCCAAGGCTGGACCTACACCGGGGAGCTGTTTTTT,CASSQGWTYTGELFF
-,TRBD1,TRBV18,TRBJ1-1,TGTGCCAGCTCACCACAGACAGGGGCCAACACTGAAGCTTTCTTT,CASSPQTGANTEAFF
-,TRBD1,TRBV10-3,TRBJ2-5,TGTGCCATCAGCCCGGGACAGGAAGAGACCCAGTACTTC,CAISPGQEETQYF
-,TRBD1,TRBV5-4,TRBJ2-7,TGTGCCAGCAGCCCCTGGGACAGTTACTCCTACGAGCAGTACTTC,CASSPWDSYSYEQYF
-,TRBD2,TRBV7-2,TRBJ2-1,TGTGCCAGCAGCTCCGGAAGAGCGGGGGGGCGGGAGCAGTTCTTC,CASSSGRAGGREQFF
-,TRBD1,TRBV20-1,TRBJ2-7,TGCAGTGCCCATTCACAGGGGAACTACGAGCAGTACTTC,CSAHSQGNYEQYF
-,-,TRBV2,TRBJ1-2,TGTGCCAGCAGGAAGACACAGGGTGATGGTGGCTACACCTTC,CASRKTQGDGGYTF
once,-,TRBV12-3/TRBV12-4,TRBJ2-1,TGTGCCAGCATTTTAGGCGGGTACAATGAGCAGTTCTTC,CASILGGYNEQFF
-,-,TRBV3-1,TRBJ2-3,TGTGCCAGCAGCCAAAACGGGGTCGCAGATACGCAGTATTTT,CASSQNGVADTQYF
-,TRBD1,TRBV6-5,TRBJ2-1,TGTGCCAGCAGTTATCGAGGGGACAGGGCCTATGAGCAGTTCTTC,CASSYRGDRAYEQFF
-,TRBD1,TRBV20-1,TRBJ2-7,TGCAGTGTCCAGGACAGGAGCTCCTACAATGAGCAGTACTTC,CSVQDRSSYNEQYF
-,TRBD1,TRBV5-1,TRBJ2-1,TGCGCCAGCAGCTTGGAGGACAGGGGCAAGATATTATACAATGAGCAGTTCTTC,CASSLEDRGKILYNEQFF
-,-,TRBV28,TRBJ1-2,TGTGCCAGCGAGGGGATGCAGGGCCTCTATGGCTACACCTTC,CASEGMQGLYGYTF
many,TRBD2,TRBV3-1,TRBJ2-1,TGTGCCAGCAGCTCCGGACGGGCTAGCGGGGGGGCTGATGAGCAGTTCTTC,CASSSGRASGGADEQFF
-,TRBD1,TRBV6-5,TRBJ2-7,TGTGCCAGCAGTTACCGAGGACAGGGACGTTCCTACGAGCAGTACTTC,CASSYRGQGRSYEQYF
-,TRBD1,TRBV4-1,TRBJ1-1,TGCGCCAGCAGCCAGACAGGGGGCTCTAACATTTATGACACTGAAGCTTTCTTT,CASSQTGGSNIYDTEAFF
-,TRBD1,TRBV9,TRBJ1-5,TGTGCCAGCAGCGTAGCAGGGGGCAATCAACCCCAGCATTTT,CASSVAGGNQPQHF
many,TRBD1,TRBV3-1,TRBJ1-5,TGTGCCAGCAGCCAAGATCTAACAGGGGGTCAGCCCCAGCATTTT,CASSQDLTGGQPQHF
-,TRBD2,TRBV28,TRBJ2-7,TGTGCCAGCAGTTTAGGAGCGGGGGCCTTTTCCGCCTACGAGCAGTACTTC,CASSLGAGAFSAYEQYF
-,TRBD1,TRBV5-1,TRBJ2-3,TGCGCCAGCAGCTTGGAACAGGGGGGATCCGAAGATACGCAGTATTTT,CASSLEQGGSEDTQYF
-,-,TRBV6-4,TRBJ2-7,TGTGCCAGCAGTGGCCGTGGTTTAAGCGAGCAGTACTTC,CASSGRGLSEQYF
few,-,TRBV29-1,TRBJ2-4,TGCAGCGTTGAACGAGAGGGGAGCAACATTCAGTACTTC,CSVEREGSNIQYF
-,-,TRBV20-1,TRBJ2-4,TGCAGTGCTAGAGGGGACCCCCAGAACATTCAGTACTTC,CSARGDPQNIQYF
-,-,TRBV5-5,TRBJ1-1,TGTGCCAGCAGCCCGCTGGGTGGCCGTGAGGACACTGAAGCTTTCTTT,CASSPLGGREDTEAFF
few,TRBD1,TRBV20-1,TRBJ1-2,TGCAGTGTCTTACACCGACAGGGAGGGAACTATGGCTACACCTTC,CSVLHRQGGNYGYTF
-,TRBD1,TRBV6-5,TRBJ1-1,TGTGCCAGCAGTTTCCAGGGGGCAAGGACTGAAGCTTTCTTT,CASSFQGARTEAFF
-,-,TRBV2,TRBJ2-3,TGTGCCAGCAGTGAAGTGCGGATCCCCAGCGATACGCAGTATTTT,CASSEVRIPSDTQYF
-,TRBD1,TRBV27,TRBJ2-3,TGTGCCAGCCACGGACAGGGGGGGGATACGCAGTATTTT,CASHGQGGDTQYF
-,TRBD1,TRBV5-6,TRBJ2-1,TGTGCCAGCAGCTCCGAACCGGGACAGGCCAGGATTAGGCGCTACAATGAGCAGTTCTTC,CASSSEPGQARIRRYNEQFF
-,TRBD2,TRBV3-1,TRBJ2-3,TGTGCCAGCAGCCCCCAACCCAGCGGGAGTAGCACAGATACGCAGTATTTT,CASSPQPSGSSTDTQYF
-,TRBD1,TRBV28,TRBJ2-5,TGTGCCAGCAGCACAGGGGCCTCTGGGGAGACCCAGTACTTC,CASSTGASGETQYF
-,TRBD1,TRBV2,TRBJ2-5,TGTGCCAGCAGTGAAACCGGGACAGGGGGCGTCGGACAGACCCAGTACTTC,CASSETGTGGVGQTQYF
-,-,TRBV3-1,TRBJ1-2,TGTGCCAGCAGCCGCGCAGTGGACTATGGCTACACCTTC,CASSRAVDYGYTF
-,TRBD1,TRBV24-1,TRBJ2-2,TGTGCCACCAGTGATTTCGGGACAGGGGGTAACACCGGGGAGCTGTTTTTT,CATSDFGTGGNTGELFF
-,TRBD2,TRBV25-1,TRBJ2-5,TGTGCCAGCAGTCCTAGCGGGGGGTTCAATGAGCAGTACTTC,CASSPSGGFNEQYF
many,TRBD1,TRBV20-1,TRBJ2-5,TGCAGTGCTAGGGGGGGACAGGGAATCCAAGAGACCCAGTACTTC,CSARGGQGIQETQYF
many,TRBD1,TRBV2,TRBJ2-7,TGTGCCAGCAGAGCCGACAGGGTACTCTACGAGCAGTACTTC,CASRADRVLYEQYF
-,-,TRBV11-2,TRBJ2-5,TGTGCCAGCAGCTTGTGGGGGGTCCAGGACCGAGAGACCCAGTACTTC,CASSLWGVQDRETQYF
-,TRBD2,TRBV7-2,TRBJ2-3,TGTGCCAGCAGCTCCCCCTGGGGCGGGGGGGCCCCAGATACGCAGTATTTT,CASSSPWGGGAPDTQYF
-,TRBD1,TRBV29-1,TRBJ2-5,TGCAGCGTTGAAGAAGGTACACCTCTTCACGGGACAGGGGGTAAAGAGACCCAGTACTTC,CSVEEGTPLHGTGGKETQYF